This is a list of T cell receptor beta chains from one sample in a study of Graves' ophthalmopathy and Graves' hyperthyroidism. In TCRdb, the multiplex PCR reads were re-called with MiXCR into one record per CDR3 protein. This table has hundreds of thousands of distinct CDR3 sequences, approximately 39% appearing once. The sequenced sample was peripheral blood. The receptor source for this set is an adult man with Graves' ophthalmopathy. Both conserved end residues are part of each CDR3. The order of the fields is J gene, clone size, D gene, V gene, CDR3 protein, CDR3 DNA. A D gene is named only where the DNA matches it firmly. Clone size is stated in some rows and not others, as once, few, many or a class when expanded.

J gene: TRBJ1-2; clone size: NA; D gene: NA; V gene: TRBV25-1; CDR3 protein: CASSESPGEVGDGYTF; CDR3 DNA: TGTGCCAGCAGTGAATCCCCTGGGGAGGTCGGGGATGGCTACACCTTC
J gene: TRBJ2-7; clone size: NA; D gene: NA; V gene: TRBV2; CDR3 protein: CASSDADYEQYF; CDR3 DNA: TGTGCCAGCAGTGACGCAGACTACGAGCAGTACTTC
J gene: TRBJ1-5; clone size: many; D gene: NA; V gene: TRBV9; CDR3 protein: CASSVDSRNQPQHF; CDR3 DNA: TGTGCCAGCAGCGTAGACAGTCGCAATCAGCCCCAGCATTTT
J gene: TRBJ1-6; clone size: many; D gene: NA; V gene: TRBV29-1; CDR3 protein: CSVRGPGNSPLHF; CDR3 DNA: TGCAGCGTACGGGGACCGGGAAATTCACCCCTCCACTTT
J gene: TRBJ2-5; clone size: NA; D gene: NA; V gene: TRBV6-2/TRBV6-3; CDR3 protein: CASSYSDRETQYF; CDR3 DNA: TGTGCCAGCAGTTACTCGGATCGGGAGACCCAGTACTTC
J gene: TRBJ2-2; clone size: many; D gene: NA; V gene: TRBV25-1; CDR3 protein: CATSPVDTNTGELFF; CDR3 DNA: TGTGCCACCTCCCCAGTGGATACGAACACCGGGGAGCTGTTTTTT
J gene: TRBJ2-5; clone size: NA; D gene: NA; V gene: TRBV12-3/TRBV12-4; CDR3 protein: CASTALGVRQETQYF; CDR3 DNA: TGTGCCAGCACCGCTTTGGGAGTAAGGCAAGAGACCCAGTACTTC
J gene: TRBJ1-5; clone size: few; D gene: NA; V gene: TRBV5-6; CDR3 protein: CASSSLIEPQHF; CDR3 DNA: TGTGCCAGCAGCTCTCTCATAGAGCCCCAGCATTTT
J gene: TRBJ1-1; clone size: NA; D gene: NA; V gene: TRBV29-1; CDR3 protein: CSVEDEGGF; CDR3 DNA: TGCAGCGTTGAAGATGAGGGGGGCTTT
J gene: TRBJ2-5; clone size: NA; D gene: TRBD2; V gene: TRBV5-6; CDR3 protein: CASSQGPSGGEETQYF; CDR3 DNA: TGTGCCAGCAGCCAGGGACCGAGCGGGGGTGAAGAGACCCAGTACTTC
J gene: TRBJ1-1; clone size: once; D gene: NA; V gene: TRBV10-3; CDR3 protein: CAISETTGHGAFF; CDR3 DNA: TGTGCCATCAGTGAAACCACAGGGCATGGGGCTTTCTTT
J gene: TRBJ2-1; clone size: once; D gene: TRBD1; V gene: TRBV10-3; CDR3 protein: CASSYRTGAVNGQFF; CDR3 DNA: TGTGCCAGCAGTTACCGGACAGGGGCAGTGAATGGGCAGTTCTTC
J gene: TRBJ1-4; clone size: NA; D gene: TRBD1; V gene: TRBV9; CDR3 protein: CASSDIQGTKEEKLFF; CDR3 DNA: TGTGCCAGCAGTGATATACAGGGGACCAAGGAGGAAAAACTGTTTTTT
J gene: TRBJ2-7; clone size: many; D gene: TRBD2; V gene: TRBV20-1; CDR3 protein: CSALGLAGLSYEQYF; CDR3 DNA: TGCAGTGCCCTCGGACTAGCGGGACTCTCCTACGAGCAGTACTTC
J gene: TRBJ1-4; clone size: NA; D gene: NA; V gene: TRBV9; CDR3 protein: CASSLTAATNEELFF; CDR3 DNA: TGTGCCAGCAGCTTGACAGCCGCAACTAATGAAGAACTGTTTTTT
J gene: TRBJ1-2; clone size: NA; D gene: NA; V gene: TRBV20-1; CDR3 protein: CSAKLAGAYGYTF; CDR3 DNA: TGCAGTGCCAAACTAGCGGGAGCCTATGGCTACACCTTC